This record covers a single T cell receptor beta chain. There are a few counts of this clonotype. Its antigen target is currently unknown. Base qualities were left out, and no much larger clone turns up one base away. Per the publication, the time point label means: patch test 1, 2 weeks after DPC sensitization. Reading the label with the study, this specimen's treatment or condition is: therapeutic diphenylcyclopropenone sensitization with weekly scalp DPC. At each patch-test visit, blood was drawn before the patch test was applied. Patients were considered eligible if aged 18 to 70, diagnosed with alopecia and deemed suitable for DPC therapy, and patients were excluded if pregnant. Total RNA was isolated from unfractionated whole blood collected in Tempus Blood RNA tubes. The data are from a study of human T cells and chemical hapten exposure (dated by TCRdb to the early 2020s). About the full investigation: For sensitization, 2% DPC in acetone was applied to a 2 cm by 2 cm area of upper inner arm skin. Patients additionally received weekly therapeutic DPC doses to the scalp throughout the roughly 25-week study period. Patch tests used Finn chambers with 0.01% DPC on the upper back, scored after 6 days by International Contact Dermatitis Research Group standards. Most of the patients in the cohort were female, and the cohort covered alopecia areata with under or over 50% scalp involvement, alopecia totalis and alopecia universalis. Libraries were combined into a pool for sequencing, and differences in TCR yield between samples came mainly from small differences in library volumes within the pool. In alopecia patients, the study followed how the peripheral blood TCR repertoire changed in vivo over primary and secondary sensitization to diphenylcyclopropenone (DPC), a hapten. Blood samples were taken from patients before sensitization (week 0) and then at 2, 6 and about 24 weeks after DPC sensitization. About 28 alopecia patients gave blood for TCR sequencing at one to four time points (pre-sensitization, 2, 6 and 24 weeks). General study outcomes and caveats: Because all patients had alopecia, a presumed autoimmune disease, the immune response of the patients might differ from that of healthy individuals. DPC sensitization did not change the number of TCRs with a frequency above 1 in 1000, and there was no evidence of changes in global repertoire structure. Significantly more large CDR3 similarity clusters were formed by expanded TCRs than by pre-sensitization or healthy control sets, consistent with antigen-driven responses. After repeated subsampling, changes were observed in the strength of the expansion versus patch-test correlation and in the threshold at which the correlation became significant. A positive correlation was found between the number of PT1 expanded TCRs and patch test score, with significance reached at thresholds 8, 16 and 32 but not 4.

The library relied on RACE. TCRdb records NextSeq 500 as the sequencer. During library preparation, unique molecular identifiers were attached to individual cDNA molecules so that TCRs could be counted quantitatively and reproducibly. Both TCR alpha and TCR beta chains were sequenced from each blood RNA sample. The study's processing was this. Samples had a median of about 96,000 TCRs, with a range from roughly 23,224 to 700,000. The Decombinator software suite was used to annotate V, J and CDR3 in the TCR reads. To make PS versus PT1 abundance plots, every sample was subsampled to the same number of TCRs (28,000). TCRs were defined as expanded if absent before sensitization and observed at least eight times at the 2-week time point. TCRdb applied fastp at Q25 and MiXCR to the public reads, then kept only in-frame beta chains. All rows with the same CDR3 protein become a single entry with the most common DNA and genes. These V and J calls are TCRdb output, not the study's own analysis. For this sample there are approximately 400,000 distinct CDR3 sequences; about 4.8% appear just once. The ten largest clones add up to 2% to 2.5% of the sample.

Trimming takes 5 bases from V and 3 bases from J, and the germline ends sit 14 bases apart. Inclusive of the bounding cysteine and phenylalanine, the CDR3 is 15 residues long. The CDR3 DNA has 45 bases and is translated from base 1. This receptor was taken from a woman aged 50 to 60 with alopecia areata. Some clones in this sample may be carry-over from other donors' samples. This chain joins TRBV12-3 or TRBV12-4 to TRBJ1-5; TRBD1 is perhaps the D gene, given 6 matching bases. Sequenced material: whole blood, taken in connection with sensitization to the hapten diphenylcyclopropenone (DPC). The CDR3 amino acid sequence is: CASSTSGANNQPQHF. Here is the DNA: TGTGCCAGCAGTACATCAGGGGCCAACAATCAGCCCCAGCATTTT.